This T cell receptor beta chain was sequenced for a study of neoadjuvant anti-PD-1 for oral cavity cancer. This CDR3 has 17 amino acids. V dropped 6 bases and J dropped 2; count of bases not matched to a gene: 12. Germline V lookup: CDR1 SGHVS, CDR2 FQNEAQ. TCRdb's table, derived via immunoSEQ multiplex PCR, lists solely in-frame clones and lacks some. In the table there are 55,000 to 75,000 clones, 85% to 90% of which are singletons. Study-wide points: TCR analyses covered only a few patients per response group.

This clone was recorded a few times. The antigen remains undetermined. Time point here: after neoadjuvant nivolumab, at surgical resection. These oral cavity squamous cell carcinomas were HPV-negative and locally advanced. Analysis of PBMCs was direct, with no culture step. The source material was PBMCs, sampled after nivolumab (anti-PD-1) treatment. The chain has TRBV7-8 and TRBJ1-5; 8 bases line up with TRBD1. This receptor was taken from a person between 35 and 79 years old with oral cavity squamous cell carcinoma. CDR3 sequence: CASSTLQGAAGNQPQHF. In DNA form, the CDR3 reads TGTGCCAGCAGTACACTCCAGGGGGCTGCAGGCAATCAGCCCCAGCATTTT.